Below, one T cell receptor (beta chain) is given with its context. Combining a sample-barcoded 5' primer with a J-beta primer mix, a second PCR ran for roughly 7 to 11 cycles. Unique molecular identifiers of 12 random nucleotides labeled each cDNA. The yield of each sample was at least 2.5 million CDR3-containing paired-end reads. TCRdb fed the 5' RACE reads into MiXCR, producing one record per CDR3 protein. Of 730,000 or so distinct CDR3 sequences in the sample, approximately 43% were seen once. Germline CDR1 SGHVS, CDR2 FQNEAQ. Trimming removed 1 base from V and 7 bases from J, with 14 bases in between. The CDR3 runs 16 residues. The draw of peripheral blood yielded about 10 milliliters from each donor. Each sample yielded at least 5 micrograms of PBMC total RNA. This record belongs to a study of blood T cells in healthy people across ages.

This chain joins TRBV7-8 and TRBJ1-6; D is possibly TRBD1 (5 bases). Material: blood. The origin of this receptor is an older woman in good health. In nucleotides, the CDR3 is TGTGCCAGCAGCTTAGGGGGCAGGGTGGAGAATTCACCCCTCCACTTT. This translates into CASSLGGRVENSPLHF.